A selection of T cell receptor beta chains follows, all from one sample in a study of cytomegalovirus exposure and HLA in healthy donors. Clones were read by immunoSEQ multiplex PCR, and TCRdb kept only the in-frame ones, dropping some. The sample includes around 300,000 clones, roughly 90% seen only once; the top ten take more than 2%. The sequenced material came from PBMCs. The receptors were gathered from a woman younger than 35 in good health and CMV-seronegative. Both conserved end residues are part of each CDR3. D genes are given only for firm matches. Some rows have no size entry. The others give once, few or many, or a class for an expanded clone.

d_call j_call v_call clone_size cdr3_aa cdr3_nt
TRBD1 TRBJ1-2 TRBV30 NA CAWSGGQGRYGYTF TGTGCCTGGAGTGGGGGACAGGGGCGATATGGCTACACCTTC
NA TRBJ1-3 TRBV19 NA CASRGGQAGNTIYF TGTGCCAGTAGGGGGGGGCAAGCTGGAAACACCATATATTTT
NA TRBJ1-3 TRBV9 NA CASSGMNTDSSGNTIYF TGTGCCAGCAGCGGCATGAACACGGACAGCTCTGGAAACACCATATATTTT
NA TRBJ1-5 TRBV27 NA CASSVRGNQPQHF TGTGCCAGCAGTGTCAGGGGCAATCAGCCCCAGCATTTT
TRBD2 TRBJ2-5 TRBV5-1 NA CASSPTSGVLETQYF TGCGCCAGCAGCCCGACTAGCGGGGTCCTAGAGACCCAGTACTTC
TRBD1 TRBJ2-5 TRBV5-1 NA CASSLRTGETQYF TGCGCCAGCAGCTTGAGGACAGGCGAGACCCAGTACTTC
TRBD1 TRBJ1-3 TRBV5-6 NA CASSSWTGPAGNTIYF TGTGCCAGCAGCTCCTGGACAGGGCCTGCGGGAAACACCATATATTTT
TRBD1 TRBJ1-1 TRBV7-3 NA CASSQTGARNTEAFF TGTGCCAGCAGCCAGACAGGGGCGAGGAACACTGAAGCTTTCTTT
NA TRBJ2-7 TRBV27 NA CASSLVPGGYEQYF TGTGCCAGCAGTTTAGTTCCAGGAGGCTACGAGCAGTACTTC
NA TRBJ1-6 TRBV20-1 NA CSAGQSSALHF TGCAGTGCAGGACAGTCATCCGCCCTCCACTTT
TRBD2 TRBJ2-5 TRBV4-2 NA CASSQGRDLAGQETQYF TGTGCCAGCAGCCAAGGACGGGACCTAGCGGGCCAAGAGACCCAGTACTTC
TRBD2 TRBJ2-1 TRBV7-8 once CASSISGGALNEQFF TGTGCCAGCAGCATTAGCGGGGGGGCCTTGAATGAGCAGTTCTTC
NA TRBJ1-1 TRBV6-4 NA CASSPEGGGKAFF TGTGCCAGCTCTCCAGAAGGTGGAGGGAAGGCTTTCTTT
NA TRBJ1-1 TRBV9 NA CASSVGGSPAGTEAFF TGTGCCAGCAGCGTAGGGGGCTCCCCCGCGGGGACTGAAGCTTTCTTT
TRBD1 TRBJ2-7 TRBV2 NA CASSETGAPYEQYF TGTGCCAGCAGTGAAACAGGGGCCCCCTACGAGCAGTACTTC
TRBD1 TRBJ2-3 TRBV5-1 NA CASSSIGGQGSMNTQYF TGCGCCAGCAGCTCCATTGGGGGACAGGGTTCAATGAATACGCAGTATTTT
TRBD1 TRBJ1-1 TRBV6-5 NA CASSGQGTTEAFF TGTGCCAGCAGTGGACAGGGGACCACTGAAGCTTTCTTT
TRBD1 TRBJ1-4 TRBV7-9 once CASSEPTGGRTNEKLFF TGTGCCAGCAGCGAACCCACAGGGGGGAGAACTAATGAAAAACTGTTTTTT
TRBD2 TRBJ2-3 TRBV27 NA CASGGEPGRRDTQYF TGTGCCAGCGGGGGGGAACCCGGCCGTAGAGATACGCAGTATTTT
TRBD1 TRBJ1-1 TRBV5-1 NA CASSLGDRLNTEAFF TGCGCCAGCAGCTTGGGGGACAGACTGAACACTGAAGCTTTCTTT
NA TRBJ2-1 TRBV20-1 once CSASPDNEQFF TGCAGTGCTAGCCCGGACAATGAGCAGTTCTTC
NA TRBJ2-6 TRBV6-4 NA CASSDEGPGANVLTF TGTGCCAGCAGTGATGAGGGCCCTGGGGCCAACGTCCTGACTTTC
NA TRBJ1-4 TRBV30 once CAWKQSLNEKLFF TGTGCCTGGAAACAGTCCCTTAATGAAAAACTGTTTTTT
TRBD2 TRBJ2-3 TRBV6-5 NA CASSQGLAGRDTQYF TGTGCCAGCAGCCAAGGACTAGCCGGTAGAGATACGCAGTATTTT
NA TRBJ1-2 TRBV28 NA CASSEGVGYTF TGTGCCAGCAGCGAAGGAGTAGGCTACACCTTC
NA TRBJ1-2 TRBV29-1 NA CSVEDQGDMPFYGYTF TGCAGCGTTGAAGATCAAGGCGACATGCCCTTCTATGGCTACACCTTC
TRBD2 TRBJ2-7 TRBV9 NA CASSVASGVSYEQYF TGTGCCAGCAGCGTAGCTAGCGGAGTCTCCTACGAGCAGTACTTC
NA TRBJ1-1 TRBV4-1 NA CASSLQGERNTEAFF TGCGCCAGCAGCCTACAGGGAGAGCGGAACACTGAAGCTTTCTTT
NA TRBJ2-7 TRBV7-9 NA CASSLDNLAQEQYF TGTGCCAGCAGCTTAGACAACCTAGCGCAAGAGCAGTACTTC
NA TRBJ1-1 TRBV10-3 NA CAISVGGVNTEAFF TGTGCCATCAGTGTGGGGGGAGTGAACACTGAAGCTTTCTTT
NA TRBJ1-2 TRBV6-6 few CASAGGGYGYTF TGTGCCAGTGCCGGAGGAGGCTATGGCTACACCTTC
NA TRBJ2-2 TRBV6-5 NA CATPGGQSNTGELFF TGTGCCACCCCTGGTGGGCAGTCGAACACCGGGGAGCTGTTTTTT
NA TRBJ1-2 TRBV9 NA CASSVGRLGEANYGYTF TGTGCCAGCAGCGTAGGACGACTGGGAGAAGCTAACTATGGCTACACCTTC
NA TRBJ2-3 TRBV2 NA CASNRNGLSLTDTQYF TGTGCCAGCAACAGAAACGGACTCTCTCTCACAGATACGCAGTATTTT
NA TRBJ2-1 TRBV12-5 once CASGLVVWSEQFF TGTGCTAGTGGTTTGGTGGTATGGAGTGAGCAGTTCTTC